The present entry profiles one T cell receptor (beta chain) with its context. CDR3 length: 14 residues. Trimming cost V 6 bases and J 0 bases, with 11 bases left between them. Germline V gene data show CDR1 as MNHNY and CDR2 as SVGAGI (reference sequence). This sample is drawn from a study of blood T cell repertoires in COVID-19. Sequencing was performed with immunoSEQ multiplex PCR; in TCRdb, only in-frame clones are kept and a portion is missing. This table holds under 400,000 clones, about 86% found once. This sequence joins TRBV6-6 and TRBJ1-1, with a weak D call TRBD1 (5 bases). Sequencing was carried out using PBMCs or T cells enriched from blood (not recorded which). This TCR came from a woman between 40 and 55 years old with acute COVID-19. DNA for the CDR3: TGTGCCAGCAGCCCCAGGGAGGTGAACACTGAAGCTTTCTTT. Amino acid sequence: CASSPREVNTEAFF.